The 5 T cell receptor beta chains below all came from one sample that was sequenced in a study of T cell responses to AZD1222 COVID-19 vaccine. TCRdb's copy holds only in-frame clones and misses some; the assay was immunoSEQ multiplex PCR. The table includes about 100,000 clones, around 90% detected once. This specimen consisted of peripheral blood, obtained on day 0 of AZD1222 vaccination. These receptors were taken from an adult in good health.

This chain links TRBV27 with TRBJ1-4; 7 bases agree with TRBD1. This CDR3 is 14 amino acids long. After removal of 6 bases from V and 8 bases from J, the junction contained 9 bases not matched to a gene. The germline CDR1 and CDR2 sequences are MNHEY and SMNVEV (reference sequence). CDR3 DNA: TGTGCCAGCAGACAATCGGGACAGCTAGAAAAACTGTTTTTT. This codes for CASRQSGQLEKLFF.

This clone was detected only a few times. CDR3 sequence: CASSRTGGQPQHF. CDR3 bases: TGTGCCAGCAGTCGGACGGGAGGTCAGCCCCAGCATTTT. The chain recombines TRBV6-5 with TRBJ1-5; D is unclear. This CDR3 is built from 13 residues. V was trimmed by 5 bases and J by 6 bases, leaving 11 bases between them. CDR1 and CDR2 (germline): MNHEY, SVGAGI.

This clone has just one count. This chain uses TRBV11-2 with TRBJ2-7, with D perhaps TRBD2 (5 bases). The germline gives CDR1 SGHAT, CDR2 FQNNGV. Between the trimmed V and J ends, which lost 4 bases and 0 bases, there was a span of 19 bases. This CDR3 is 17 amino acids long. CDR3 coding DNA: TGTGCCAGCAGCTCGGACTTTGGCAGGACTCACTCCTACGAGCAGTACTTC. This gives the protein CASSSDFGRTHSYEQYF.

CDR3 residues: CASSPMAGQPSSGNTIYF. The DNA for the CDR3 is TGTGCCAGCAGCCCTATGGCGGGACAGCCGAGCTCTGGAAACACCATATATTTT. V gene TRBV27 combines with J gene TRBJ1-3; 7 bases map to TRBD1. The CDR3 loop spans 18 amino acids. In germline, CDR1 is MNHEY, CDR2 SMNVEV (reference sequence). The trim removed 6 bases at V and 0 bases at J, leaving 14 bases unmatched.

This clone has just one count. Other DNA sequences within the sample encode an identical CDR3. The rearrangement joins TRBV19 to TRBJ1-1; a weak D match, TRBD1 (6 bases). The CDR3 is 13 residues long. V was trimmed by 5 bases and J by 1 base, leaving 8 bases between them. Germline CDR1 reads LNHDA; CDR2 reads SQIVND (reference sequence). This CDR3 reads CASSLQGNTEAFF. The CDR3 DNA reads TGTGCCAGTAGTCTACAGGGGAACACTGAAGCTTTCTTT.